These 20 T cell receptor beta chains were sequenced from one sample in a study of neurological immune-mediated disorders. MiXCR, applied by TCRdb to the 5' RACE reads, yields one record per CDR3 protein. Among roughly 19,000 distinct CDR3 sequences listed, 7% to 8.5% were seen once. Sequenced sample: CD8+ T cells from blood. The source of these receptors is a woman aged 25-40 years with HTLV-1-associated myelopathy (HAM/TSP).

The chain combines TRBV7-9 with TRBJ2-1; D could derive from TRBD1 or TRBD2 (6 bases each). The V end was cut by 1 base, the J end by 8 bases, with 9 bases between. CDR1 and CDR2 (germline): SEHNR, FQNEAQ (reference sequence). CDR3 length: 13 residues. The CDR3 nucleotides read TGTGCCAGCAGCTTAGGGGGGGCCTATGAGCAGTTCTTC. Translated, it gives CASSLGGAYEQFF.

This clonotype was observed many times. The genes are TRBV4-1 and TRBJ2-7; D may be TRBD1 or TRBD2 (5 bases each). V was cut by 1 base and J by 7 bases, with 11 bases left in between. CDR3 length equals 13 residues. Germline loops: CDR1 MGHRA, CDR2 YSYEKL. The CDR3 is CASSQAEGQEQYF. CDR3 sequence (DNA): TGCGCCAGCAGCCAAGCAGAGGGGCAGGAGCAGTACTTC.

This clonotype has ten or more counts. The CDR3 reads CASSPDRDSYEQYF. CDR3 coding DNA: TGTGCCAGCAGCCCCGACAGGGATAGCTACGAGCAGTACTTC. The gene calls are TRBV7-2 and TRBJ2-7; 7 positions agree with TRBD1. This CDR3 comprises 14 residues. In germline, CDR1 is SGHTA, CDR2 FQGNSA. Germline trimming cut 5 bases from V and 3 bases from J; bases unmatched to any gene: 7.

In its sample, this clonotype was seen many times. CDR3 DNA: TGCGCCAGCAGCCAAGATAAGGGGCGGGAGCAGTACTTC. This translates into CASSQDKGREQYF. J is TRBJ2-7 and V is TRBV4-1, with D perhaps TRBD1 (5 bases). The CDR3 loop spans 13 amino acids. Looked up from germline, CDR1 is MGHRA and CDR2 is YSYEKL. V lost 0 bases and J 7 bases, leaving 10 bases between the germline ends.

This clonotype was counted a few times. The chain is built from TRBV2 and TRBJ2-7; D remains ambiguous. The V end lost 5 bases, the J end lost 1 base, and 6 bases lay between the germline ends. The CDR3 runs 12 residues. In germline, CDR1 is SNHLY, CDR2 FYNNEI. The CDR3 DNA is TGTGCCAGCAGTACACAGTCCTACGAGCAGTACTTC. This sequence encodes CASSTQSYEQYF.

This clonotype was recorded many times. For the CDR3, the DNA is TGCAGTGCTAGTGAGGGACAGTGGGGCACCGGGGAGCTGTTTTTT. It codes for CSASEGQWGTGELFF. The chain couples TRBV20-1 to TRBJ2-2; 7 nucleotides line up with TRBD1. V lost 3 bases to trimming and J lost 4 bases; unmatched junction nucleotides: 8. The CDR3 loop spans 15 amino acids. CDR1 is DFQATT and CDR2 is SNEGSKA in the germline V gene (reference sequence).

Many counts were recorded for this clonotype. The chain couples TRBV6-4 to TRBJ1-5, with D possibly being TRBD1 (6 bases). V shed 7 bases and J shed 6 bases, with 10 bases lying between them. The CDR3 covers 12 residues. CDR1 MRHNA and CDR2 SNTAGT come from the germline V gene. The CDR3 loop is CASTQGPQPQHF. For the CDR3, the DNA is TGTGCCAGCACACAGGGTCCTCAGCCCCAGCATTTT.

This clonotype came up many times. The chain combines TRBV20-1 with TRBJ2-2; D is perhaps TRBD1 or TRBD2 (5 bases each). The CDR3 length is 14 residues. Trimming took off 6 bases at V and 7 bases at J, with 18 bases between the two ends. Per the germline V gene, CDR1 is DFQATT and CDR2 is SNEGSKA (reference sequence). The CDR3 protein is CSAWDRRENGELFF. The CDR3 DNA reads as TGCAGTGCCTGGGACCGACGTGAGAACGGGGAGCTGTTTTTT.

Concerning this clonotype itself: A much more abundant neighbour one base away suggests this may be a read error. This chain uses TRBV7-9 with TRBJ2-1, with 7 bases identical to TRBD2. The CDR3 contains 13 residues. Trimming cost V 6 bases and J 7 bases; bases outside gene matches: 6. From germline, CDR1 is SEHNR and CDR2 FQNEAQ (reference sequence). This CDR3 reads CASSTGGRNEQFF. The CDR3 region has the DNA TGTGCCAGCAGTACGGGGGGTAGAAATGAGCAGTTCTTC.

The sample holds many counts of this clonotype. This sequence joins TRBV20-1 and TRBJ1-2; D gene uncertain. Per the germline V gene, CDR1 is DFQATT and CDR2 is SNEGSKA (reference sequence). Trimming removed 3 bases at V and 4 bases at J, with 9 bases between. The CDR3 spans 12 residues. The CDR3 is CSASPFSYGYTF. In DNA form, the CDR3 reads TGCAGTGCTAGCCCGTTCAGCTATGGCTACACCTTC.

This clonotype occurred many times. V and J are TRBV29-1 and TRBJ1-2; D is undetermined. CDR1 and CDR2 from the germline V gene are SQVTM and ANQGSEA. V was shortened by 2 bases and J by 4 bases, with 11 bases between the two germline ends. The CDR3 sequence is 13 residues long. CDR3 DNA sequence: TGCAGCGTTGAAATGGGCCCCACCTATGGCTACACCTTC. As protein: CSVEMGPTYGYTF.

In its sample, this clonotype was seen many times. The chain carries TRBV10-3 and TRBJ1-2; TRBD1 matches at 9 bases. This CDR3 has 15 residues. V was pared by 4 bases and J by 6 bases, with 9 bases of the junction left unmatched. Germline V gene data show CDR1 as ENHRY and CDR2 as SYGVKD. The CDR3 spells CAISGDREMEDGYTF. CDR3 sequence (DNA): TGTGCCATCAGTGGGGACAGGGAGATGGAGGATGGCTACACCTTC.

Many counts were recorded for this clonotype. The chain carries TRBV27 and TRBJ1-2, with 8 bases matching TRBD1. Germline V gives CDR1 MNHEY, CDR2 SMNVEV (reference sequence). The CDR3 contains 14 residues. Trimming removed 4 bases from V and 3 bases from J; junction bases left unmatched: 4. CDR3 in DNA: TGTGCCAGCAGTTCGACAGGGGCCTACTATGGCTACACCTTC. Translating gives CASSSTGAYYGYTF.

This clonotype was seen repeatedly, ten times or more. The V call is TRBV5-1, the J call TRBJ2-3, with D possibly called TRBD1 or TRBD2 (6 bases each). Deletions cut 5 bases from V and 3 bases from J, with 16 bases between. Germline V CDR1 and CDR2: SGHRS, YFSETQ. The CDR3 loop spans 15 amino acids. The CDR3 region has the DNA TGCGCCAGCAGGCCCGGAGGGGGAAGGACAGATACGCAGTATTTT. Protein product: CASRPGGGRTDTQYF.

The sample holds many counts of this clonotype. This chain uses TRBV11-2 with TRBJ2-1; 14 bases are a match to TRBD2. CDR1 is SGHAT and CDR2 is FQNNGV in the germline V gene. V lost 5 bases, J lost 8 bases, and 14 bases stayed unmatched. The CDR3 loop spans 18 amino acids. CDR3 sequence reads: CASSTGTSGGPYGDEQFF. The CDR3 DNA follows: TGTGCCAGCAGCACCGGGACTAGCGGGGGTCCCTACGGGGATGAGCAGTTCTTC.

This clonotype was seen many times. V gene TRBV6-6 combines with J gene TRBJ1-2; D call uncertain. Trimming removed 0 bases from V and 3 bases from J, with 8 bases in between. This CDR3 spans 14 amino acids. Germline V gene sequence: CDR1 MNHNY, CDR2 SVGAGI (reference sequence). The CDR3 DNA reads TGTGCCAGCAGTTACTCGAATGGGGACTATGGCTACACCTTC. Its translation is CASSYSNGDYGYTF.

This clonotype was observed many times. The J gene is TRBJ1-4, the V gene TRBV15, with D maybe TRBD1 (5 bases). The ends were cut back, 6 bases at V and 4 bases at J, with 18 bases in the middle. The CDR3 extends over 16 amino acids. Germline assignment: CDR1 LNHNV and CDR2 YYDKDF (reference sequence). The CDR3 DNA reads as TGTGCCACCAGTACCCAATGGGGGGATATTAATGAAAAACTGTTTTTT. As protein: CATSTQWGDINEKLFF.

This clonotype was counted many times. The V and J genes are TRBV12-3 or TRBV12-4 and TRBJ2-3; D possibly uses TRBD1 or TRBD2 (5 bases each). V was cut by 5 bases and J by 4 bases, with 19 bases left in between. The CDR3 runs 16 residues. CDR3 in amino acids: CASSHGTGTRSDTQYF. CDR3 nucleotides: TGTGCCAGCAGTCATGGGACGGGAACTAGGTCAGATACGCAGTATTTT.

In its sample, this clonotype was seen a few times. This chain uses TRBV6-6 with TRBJ1-4, with D maybe TRBD1 (5 bases). The CDR3 extends over 18 amino acids. Germline V gives CDR1 MNHNY, CDR2 SVGAGI (reference sequence). V lost 2 bases and J lost 0, with 16 bases in between. CDR3 sequence (DNA): TGTGCCAGCAGTTACACATTTGGACCGGGGGCAACTAATGAAAAACTGTTTTTT. The encoded protein is CASSYTFGPGATNEKLFF.

This clonotype was seen repeatedly, ten times or more. The chain is built from TRBV14 and TRBJ2-3; 7 bases fit TRBD2. The V gene end was trimmed by 4 bases and the J gene end by 2 bases; junction bases not matched to a gene: 6. The germline V gene encodes CDR1 SGHDN and CDR2 FVKESK. The CDR3 consists of 15 residues. As DNA, the CDR3 is TGTGCCAGCAGCCCCGCCGGGGGGTACACAGATACGCAGTATTTT. Protein sequence: CASSPAGGYTDTQYF.